Shown below are 7 T cell receptor beta chains from a single sample sequenced in a study of blood T cell repertoires in COVID-19. Data came from immunoSEQ multiplex PCR; TCRdb stores just in-frame clones and leaves some out. Of 80,000 to 100,000 clones in the sample, around 88% were seen once. Sequencing was carried out using peripheral blood. The receptors originated from a woman older than 75 with acute or convalescent COVID-19.

This clone came up once. V gene TRBV15 combines with J gene TRBJ2-4; D may be TRBD1 (6 bases). V was pared by 0 bases and J by 0 bases, with 18 bases between. This CDR3 contains 19 residues. Per germline, CDR1 LNHNV and CDR2 YYDKDF (reference sequence). CDR3 sequence reads: CATSREAGDIILAKNIQYF. Here the CDR3 DNA reads TGTGCCACCAGCAGAGAGGCAGGGGACATAATTCTAGCCAAAAACATTCAGTACTTC. Based on the CDR3 plus reference TRBV15 and TRBJ2-4, the full variable domain is DAMVIQNPRYQVTQFGKPVTLSCSQTLNHNVMYWYQQKSSQAPKLLFHYYDKDFNNEADTPDNFQSRRPNTSFCFLDIRSPGLGDTAMYLCATSREAGDIILAKNIQYFGAGTRLSVL.

This chain joins TRBV19 and TRBJ1-1; D is perhaps TRBD1 (6 bases). Germline V gives CDR1 LNHDA, CDR2 SQIVND (reference sequence). The CDR3 runs to 13 residues. Between the trimmed V and J ends, which lost 7 bases and 0 bases, there was a span of 9 bases. CDR3: CASTNRVNTEAFF. The CDR3 coding sequence is TGTGCCAGTACCAACAGGGTGAACACTGAAGCTTTCTTT.

This chain connects TRBV3-1 (or the pseudogene TRBV3-2) to TRBJ2-7; the D gene is possibly TRBD1 (5 bases). Trimming took off 1 base at V and 3 bases at J, with 13 bases between the two ends. Germline V CDR1 and CDR2: LGHDT, YNNKEL (reference sequence). The CDR3 is made up of 15 amino acids. Written as DNA, the CDR3 is TGTGCCAGCAGCCAAGCTTCAGGGTCGGGCTACGAGCAGTACTTC. Translated: CASSQASGSGYEQYF.

The chain couples TRBV11-3 to TRBJ2-1, with 9 bases that match TRBD2. The germline gives CDR1 SGHNT, CDR2 YENEEA. V shed 5 bases, J shed 4 bases, and the junction held 9 bases outside the gene matches. The CDR3 is 16 residues long. The CDR3 spells CASSLQAGGRYNEQFF. CDR3 nucleotides: TGTGCCAGCAGCCTTCAAGCGGGGGGAAGGTACAATGAGCAGTTCTTC.

The chain links TRBV19 to TRBJ2-1, with no clear D. The germline V gene encodes CDR1 LNHDA and CDR2 SQIVND (reference sequence). This CDR3 contains 15 residues. V lost 0 bases and J 5 bases, leaving 11 bases between the germline ends. The CDR3 nucleotides are TGTGCCAGTAGTATAGATCTGAGCGTGGACAATGAGCAGTTCTTC. This sequence encodes CASSIDLSVDNEQFF.

The CDR3: CASSQVHYYNEQFF. In DNA form, the CDR3 reads TGTGCCAGCAGCCAAGTCCACTATTACAATGAGCAGTTCTTC. This sequence joins TRBV14 and TRBJ2-1; no reliable D call. CDR3 length equals 14 residues. Germline-derived CDR1 and CDR2 are SGHDN and FVKESK. The V end lost 1 base, the J end lost 4 bases, and 8 bases lay between the germline ends.

The genes are TRBV5-1 and TRBJ1-4; D is uncertain. Germline V lookup: CDR1 SGHRS, CDR2 YFSETQ. The length of the CDR3 is 13 residues. Trimming took 1 base from V and 8 from J, leaving 9 bases between them. The CDR3 region has the DNA TGCGCCAGCAGCTTGCGGGAAGCAGAAAAACTGTTTTTT. Translation: CASSLREAEKLFF.